This T cell receptor beta chain was identified in a study of T cells in Graves' hyperthyroidism and ophthalmopathy. The table lists this clonotype with many counts. Each diagnosis drew on symptoms, thyroxine, TRAb, thyroid ultrasound and orbital computed tomography findings. TCR beta CDR3 regions were amplified from RNA. First-round RT-PCR targeting the TCR CDR3 was performed with the HTBI primer set. TCRdb redid the calling of the multiplex PCR reads with MiXCR, one entry per CDR3 protein. The sample holds hundreds of thousands of distinct CDR3 sequences, about 14% seen once. Sequences were obtained from blood. The receptor was isolated from a woman in her forties or fifties with Graves' ophthalmopathy.

CDR3 residues: CSAAETGGSNTEAFF. CDR3 sequence (DNA): TGCAGTGCTGCGGAGACAGGGGGCTCGAACACTGAAGCTTTCTTT. The rearrangement joins TRBV20-1 to TRBJ1-1, with TRBD1 identical over 10 bases. The CDR3 extends over 15 amino acids. V was pared by 5 bases and J by 1 base, with 7 bases of the junction left unmatched. Germline V gene sequence: CDR1 DFQATT, CDR2 SNEGSKA (reference sequence).